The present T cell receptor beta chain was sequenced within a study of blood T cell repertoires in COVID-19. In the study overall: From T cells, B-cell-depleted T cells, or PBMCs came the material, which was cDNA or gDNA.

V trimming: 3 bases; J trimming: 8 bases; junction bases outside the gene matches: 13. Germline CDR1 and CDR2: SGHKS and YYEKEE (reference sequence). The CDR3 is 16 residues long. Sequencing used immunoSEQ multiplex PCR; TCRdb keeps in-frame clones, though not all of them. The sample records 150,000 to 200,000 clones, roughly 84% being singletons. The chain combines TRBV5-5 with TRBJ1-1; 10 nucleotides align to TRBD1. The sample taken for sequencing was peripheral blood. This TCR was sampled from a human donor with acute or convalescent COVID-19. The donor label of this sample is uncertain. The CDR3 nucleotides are TGTGCCAGCAGCTATTCCTCCCGGGACAGGGGAGCGGAAGCTTTCTTT. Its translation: CASSYSSRDRGAEAFF.